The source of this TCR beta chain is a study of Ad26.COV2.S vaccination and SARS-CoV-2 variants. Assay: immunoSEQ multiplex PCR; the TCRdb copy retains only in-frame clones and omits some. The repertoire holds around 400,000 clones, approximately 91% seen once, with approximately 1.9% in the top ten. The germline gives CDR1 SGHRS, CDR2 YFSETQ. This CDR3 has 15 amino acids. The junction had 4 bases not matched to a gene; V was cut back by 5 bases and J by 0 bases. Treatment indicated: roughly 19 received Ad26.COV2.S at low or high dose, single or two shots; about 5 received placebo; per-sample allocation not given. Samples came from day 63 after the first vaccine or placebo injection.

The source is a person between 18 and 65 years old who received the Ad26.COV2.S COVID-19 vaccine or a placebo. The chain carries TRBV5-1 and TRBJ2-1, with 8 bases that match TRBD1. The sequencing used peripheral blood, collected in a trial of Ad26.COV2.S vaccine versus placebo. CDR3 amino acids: CASRNTGGSYNEQFF. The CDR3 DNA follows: TGCGCCAGCAGGAATACAGGGGGCTCCTACAATGAGCAGTTCTTC.